This T cell receptor beta chain was documented in a study of blood T cell repertoires in COVID-19. Study context: Some COVID-19 samples were acute and others convalescent; all came from the United States, Italy and Spain.

The CDR3 sequence is 13 residues long. As handled by the study authors: For nucleated cells, counts were estimated from reference gene primer amplification. Assay used: immunoSEQ multiplex PCR; TCRdb lists only in-frame clones, some missing. V and J calls and clone size are given by that table; D and trimming were obtained from the DNA. Of some 180,000 clones in the sample, 70% to 90% were seen once. The TCR sequence derives from a man aged 55 to 70 with active or convalescent COVID-19. The gene calls are TRBV21-1 and TRBJ2-7; the table's D call of TRBD2 was not tested on the DNA. TRBV21-1 is annotated as a pseudogene. The source material was peripheral blood. CDR3 sequence (DNA): TGTGCCAGCAGCAAGAAGGGTTGGAGCGGGCAGTACTTC. This sequence encodes CASSKKGWSGQYF.